The entry below describes one T cell receptor (beta chain). Its antigen is unknown. This sample stems from a study of radiotherapy plus CTLA-4 blockade in lung cancer. Study summary: More than 15% of patients responded objectively, and about 32% achieved disease control. Study conclusions and caveats: Clones derived from tumor TCRs expanded in blood after radiotherapy plus ipilimumab. Early clonal dynamics of blood T cells, together with interferon-beta, were reported as the best response predictor.

Germline V lookup: CDR1 MNHEY, CDR2 SMNVEV (reference sequence). V was cut by 3 bases and J by 5 bases, with 10 bases left in between. The CDR3 is made up of 13 amino acids. Lung cancer patients with chemo-refractory metastatic non-small-cell disease were given focal radiation plus CTLA-4 blockade with ipilimumab. Some clones are missing from TCRdb's copy, which holds only in-frame ones; the method was immunoSEQ multiplex PCR. The sample shows more than 75,000 clones, around 72% of them seen only once. The sequence came from a human donor with non-small cell lung cancer that progressed on radiotherapy plus ipilimumab. The chain uses TRBV27 and TRBJ2-5; tentative D call: TRBD2 (6 bases). The sequencing used peripheral blood, collected from a patient treated with radiotherapy plus ipilimumab. The DNA for the CDR3 is TGTGCCAGCAGTTTCCTCCGGGGGGAGACCCAGTACTTC. Residues: CASSFLRGETQYF.